Sequencing of this T cell receptor (beta chain) was carried out in a study of blood T cell repertoires in COVID-19. At the level of the study: In each case, the material was cDNA or gDNA derived from T cells, B-cell-depleted T cells, or PBMCs.

In the study's own analysis: Amplified reference gene primers provided the basis for estimating nucleated cell counts. The method was immunoSEQ multiplex PCR; TCRdb's version includes in-frame clones alone and lacks a portion of them. The D gene and trimming were derived from the DNA, and the V and J assignments and clone size from that table. The data contain about 160,000 clones, 65% to 85% of them singletons. This clone was picked up one time. The sample was peripheral blood. The sequence derives from a man aged 55 to 70 with active or convalescent COVID-19.

The CDR3 sequence: CASSQGPAPYEQYF. CDR3 DNA sequence: TGTGCCAGCAGCCAGGGTCCCGCCCCCTACGAGCAGTACTTC. This chain uses TRBV5-6 with TRBJ2-7, with D possibly being TRBD1 (5 bases). The ends were cut back, 4 bases at V and 2 bases at J, with 13 bases in the middle. CDR3 length: 14 amino acids. Per germline, CDR1 SGHDT and CDR2 YYEEEE.